A selection of T cell receptor beta chains follows, all from one sample in a study of metastatic and nonmetastatic thyroid tumors. MiXCR re-clonotyped the PCR reads for TCRdb. The sample yields 3,900 or so clones, 30% to 40% seen once. Sequenced: adjacent normal tissue. Every receptor here comes from a male donor with papillary thyroid cancer or a benign thyroid nodule (not recorded which). Some clones in this sample may be carry-over from other donors' samples. CDR3s include the opening cysteine and the closing phenylalanine or tryptophan. Each record gives: clone size, V gene, J gene, D gene, CDR3 DNA, CDR3 protein. D genes are given only for firm matches. Only part of the rows carry a size: once, few, many, or a class if the clone is expanded.

NA,TRBV6-1,TRBJ1-5,NA,TGTGCCAGCAGCGACACAGGCGTCCCCCAGCCCCAGCATTTT,CASSDTGVPQPQHF
NA,TRBV28,TRBJ2-7,NA,TGTGCCAGCAGTTTACAGAGATACGAGCAGTACTTC,CASSLQRYEQYF
NA,TRBV28,TRBJ1-4,NA,TGTGCCAGCAAGGGAGCGGAGGTGGGCAGGAATGAAAAACTGTTTTTT,CASKGAEVGRNEKLFF
few,TRBV7-3,TRBJ1-1,NA,TGTGCCAGCAGCTTAAGTATGGAAAGCGAAGCTTTCTTT,CASSLSMESEAFF
few,TRBV7-8,TRBJ2-2,NA,TGTGCCAGCAGCTTAGAAGCGCGTTCTTTCAGGACCGGGGAGCTGTTTTTT,CASSLEARSFRTGELFF
large,TRBV20-1,TRBJ2-7,NA,TGCAGTGCTAGAGGGACAGCCTATTCCTACGAGCAGTACTTC,CSARGTAYSYEQYF
once,TRBV30,TRBJ1-4,TRBD1,TGTGCCTGGAAACAGGGGGCCGGGGAAAAACTGTTTTTT,CAWKQGAGEKLFF
NA,TRBV11-1,TRBJ2-2,TRBD1,TGTGCCACCTATTACGGGGGACAGGGGTACACCGGGGAGCTGTTTTTT,CATYYGGQGYTGELFF
NA,TRBV7-8,TRBJ2-3,NA,TGTGCCAGCAGCTTGCAGGGACCAGATACGCAGTATTTT,CASSLQGPDTQYF
NA,TRBV7-2,TRBJ2-5,NA,TGTGCCAGCAGCTTTTGGGGACCCCAAGAGACCCAGTACTTC,CASSFWGPQETQYF
hyperexpanded,TRBV20-1,TRBJ2-7,TRBD1,TGCAGTGCTAGGGGCCCGACAGGGCGAGCCTACGAGCAGTACTTC,CSARGPTGRAYEQYF
few,TRBV12-3/TRBV12-4,TRBJ2-7,TRBD1,TGTGCCAGCAGGATCTCCCGGGCAGGGGGCTACGAGCAGTACTTC,CASRISRAGGYEQYF
NA,TRBV30,TRBJ2-7,NA,TGTGCCTGGAGTGACGAGACCTACGAGCAGTACTTC,CAWSDETYEQYF
few,TRBV5-6,TRBJ1-1,TRBD1,TGTGCCAGCACGACAGGGTCCAGAACAGGTGAAGCTTTCTTT,CASTTGSRTGEAFF
NA,TRBV12-3/TRBV12-4,TRBJ2-1,TRBD2,TGTGCCAGCGGACTAGCGGGAGGAAAGCAGTTCTTC,CASGLAGGKQFF
many,TRBV4-2,TRBJ2-1,TRBD2,TGTGCCAGCAGCCAAGATACTAGCGGGAGGAGGCCATACAATGAGCAGTTCTTC,CASSQDTSGRRPYNEQFF
NA,TRBV20-1,TRBJ2-1,NA,TGCAGTGCGGGGGGTTCCAGCAGCGGTGAGCAGTTCTTC,CSAGGSSSGEQFF
NA,TRBV6-2/TRBV6-3,TRBJ1-1,NA,TGTGCTAGCAGTTACCAGGGCGACGCCAGCACTGAAGCTTTCTTT,CASSYQGDASTEAFF
NA,TRBV27,TRBJ2-1,NA,TGTGCCAGCAGTCCCGTGGGACAATACAATGAGCAGTTCTTC,CASSPVGQYNEQFF
few,TRBV28,TRBJ2-1,NA,TGTGCCAGCAGTCTCCAACGGTTTTCCTCCTACAATGAGCAGTTCTTC,CASSLQRFSSYNEQFF
NA,TRBV6-1,TRBJ1-2,NA,TGTGCCAGCAGCACGTATACAGGAGGGGATAGCTATGGCTACACCTTC,CASSTYTGGDSYGYTF
NA,TRBV27,TRBJ2-7,NA,TGTGCCAGCAGTTTTAAGGACTTCGGGGAGCAGTACTTC,CASSFKDFGEQYF